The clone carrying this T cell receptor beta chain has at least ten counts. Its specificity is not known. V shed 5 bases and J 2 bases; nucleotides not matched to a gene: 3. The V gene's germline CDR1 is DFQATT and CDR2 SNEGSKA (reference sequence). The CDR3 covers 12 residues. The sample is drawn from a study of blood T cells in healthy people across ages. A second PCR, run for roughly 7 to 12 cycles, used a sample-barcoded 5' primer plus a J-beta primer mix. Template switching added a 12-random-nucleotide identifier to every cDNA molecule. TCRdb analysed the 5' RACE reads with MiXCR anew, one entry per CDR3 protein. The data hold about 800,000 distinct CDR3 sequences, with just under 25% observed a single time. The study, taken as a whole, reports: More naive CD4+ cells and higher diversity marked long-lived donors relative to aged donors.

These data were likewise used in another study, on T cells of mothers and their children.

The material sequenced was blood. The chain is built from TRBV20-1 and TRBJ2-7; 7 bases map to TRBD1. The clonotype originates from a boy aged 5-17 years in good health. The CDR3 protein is CSAEQGAYEQYF. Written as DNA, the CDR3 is TGCAGTGCTGAGCAGGGGGCCTACGAGCAGTACTTC.